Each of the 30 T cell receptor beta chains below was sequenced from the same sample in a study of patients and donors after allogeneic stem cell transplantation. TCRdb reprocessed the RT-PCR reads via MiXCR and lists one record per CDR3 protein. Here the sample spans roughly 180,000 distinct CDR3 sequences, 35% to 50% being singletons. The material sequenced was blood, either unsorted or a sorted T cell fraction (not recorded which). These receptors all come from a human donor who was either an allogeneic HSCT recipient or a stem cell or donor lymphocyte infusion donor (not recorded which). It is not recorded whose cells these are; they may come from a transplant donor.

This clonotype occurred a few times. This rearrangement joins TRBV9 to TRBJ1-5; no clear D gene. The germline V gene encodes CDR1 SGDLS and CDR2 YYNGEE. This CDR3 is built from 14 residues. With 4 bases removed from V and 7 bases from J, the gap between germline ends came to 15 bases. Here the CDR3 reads CASSPDGDEQPQHF. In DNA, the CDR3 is TGTGCCAGCAGCCCCGACGGAGATGAACAGCCCCAGCATTTT.

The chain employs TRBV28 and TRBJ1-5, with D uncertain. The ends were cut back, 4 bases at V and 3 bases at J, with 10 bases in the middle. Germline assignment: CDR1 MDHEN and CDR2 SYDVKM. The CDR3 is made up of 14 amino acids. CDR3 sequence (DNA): TGTGCCAGCAGTTCAGACGGCAACAATCAGCCCCAGCATTTT. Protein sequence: CASSSDGNNQPQHF.

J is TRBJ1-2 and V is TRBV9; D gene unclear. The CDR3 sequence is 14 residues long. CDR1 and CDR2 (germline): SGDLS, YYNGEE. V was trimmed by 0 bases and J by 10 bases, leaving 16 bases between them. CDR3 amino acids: CASSVADTRRDYTF. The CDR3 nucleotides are TGTGCCAGCAGCGTAGCCGACACCCGTCGTGACTACACCTTC.

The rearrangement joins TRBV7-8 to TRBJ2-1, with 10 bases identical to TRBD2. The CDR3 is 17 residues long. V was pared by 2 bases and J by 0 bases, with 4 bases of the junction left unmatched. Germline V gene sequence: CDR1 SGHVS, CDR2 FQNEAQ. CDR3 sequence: CASSLLAGESSYNEQFF. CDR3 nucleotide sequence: TGTGCCAGCAGCTTACTAGCGGGAGAGAGCTCCTACAATGAGCAGTTCTTC.

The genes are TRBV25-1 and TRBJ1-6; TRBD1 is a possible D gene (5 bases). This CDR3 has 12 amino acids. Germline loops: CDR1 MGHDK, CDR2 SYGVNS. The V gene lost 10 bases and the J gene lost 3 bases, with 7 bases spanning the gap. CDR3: CATDSYNSPLHF. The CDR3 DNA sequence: TGTGCCACCGACAGCTATAATTCACCCCTCCACTTT.

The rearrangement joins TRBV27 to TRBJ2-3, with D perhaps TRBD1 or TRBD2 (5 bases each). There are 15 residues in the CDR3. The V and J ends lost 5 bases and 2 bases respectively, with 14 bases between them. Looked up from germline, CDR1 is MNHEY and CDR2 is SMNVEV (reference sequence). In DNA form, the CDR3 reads TGTGCCAGCAGTCCCCCCGGGGCGGACACAGATACGCAGTATTTT. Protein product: CASSPPGADTDTQYF.

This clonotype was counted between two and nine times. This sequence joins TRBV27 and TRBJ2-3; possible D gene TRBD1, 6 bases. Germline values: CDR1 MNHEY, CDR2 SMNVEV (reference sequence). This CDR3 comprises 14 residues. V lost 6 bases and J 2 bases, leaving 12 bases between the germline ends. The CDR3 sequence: CASSQRGNTDTQYF. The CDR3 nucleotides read TGTGCCAGCAGCCAAAGGGGGAACACAGATACGCAGTATTTT.

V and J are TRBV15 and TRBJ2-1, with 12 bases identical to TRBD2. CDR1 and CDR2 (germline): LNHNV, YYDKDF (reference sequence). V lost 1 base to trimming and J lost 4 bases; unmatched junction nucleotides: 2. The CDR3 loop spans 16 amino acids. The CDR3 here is CATSRGLAGEYNEQFF. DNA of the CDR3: TGTGCCACCAGCAGAGGACTAGCGGGAGAGTACAATGAGCAGTTCTTC.

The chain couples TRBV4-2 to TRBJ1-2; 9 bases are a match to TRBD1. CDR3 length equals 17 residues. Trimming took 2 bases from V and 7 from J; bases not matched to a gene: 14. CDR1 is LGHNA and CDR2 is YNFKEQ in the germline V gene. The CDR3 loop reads CASSQLATGTGSSGYTF. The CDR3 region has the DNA TGTGCCAGCAGCCAACTCGCAACCGGGACAGGGTCTAGTGGCTACACCTTC.

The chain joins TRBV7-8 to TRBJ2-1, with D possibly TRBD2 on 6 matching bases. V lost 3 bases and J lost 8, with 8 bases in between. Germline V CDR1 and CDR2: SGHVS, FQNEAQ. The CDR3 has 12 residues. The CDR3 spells CASSFSSDEQFF. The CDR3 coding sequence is TGTGCCAGCAGCTTTTCTAGCGATGAGCAGTTCTTC.

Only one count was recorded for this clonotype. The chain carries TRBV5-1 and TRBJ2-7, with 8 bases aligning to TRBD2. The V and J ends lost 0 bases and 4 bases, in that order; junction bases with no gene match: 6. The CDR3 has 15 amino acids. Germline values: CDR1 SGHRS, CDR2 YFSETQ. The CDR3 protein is CASSLDGLAGYEQYF. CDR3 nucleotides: TGCGCCAGCAGCTTGGACGGACTAGCAGGATACGAGCAGTACTTC.

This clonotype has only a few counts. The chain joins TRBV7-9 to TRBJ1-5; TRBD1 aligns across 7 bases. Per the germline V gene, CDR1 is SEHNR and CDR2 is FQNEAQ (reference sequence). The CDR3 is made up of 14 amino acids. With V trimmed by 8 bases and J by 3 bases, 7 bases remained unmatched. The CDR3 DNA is TGTGCCAGCCAGGGCAGGGGGGACAATCAGCCCCAGCATTTT. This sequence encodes CASQGRGDNQPQHF.

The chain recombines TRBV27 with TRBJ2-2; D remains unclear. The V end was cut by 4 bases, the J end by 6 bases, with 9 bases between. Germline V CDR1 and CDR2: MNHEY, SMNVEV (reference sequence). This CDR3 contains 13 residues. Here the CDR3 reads CASSSLGAGELFF. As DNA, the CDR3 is TGTGCCAGCAGTTCTCTGGGCGCCGGGGAGCTGTTTTTT.

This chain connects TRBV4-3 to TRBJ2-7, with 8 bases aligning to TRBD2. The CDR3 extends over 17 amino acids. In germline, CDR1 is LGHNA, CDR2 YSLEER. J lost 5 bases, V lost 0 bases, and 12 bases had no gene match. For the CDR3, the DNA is TGCGCCAGCAGCCAAGATTTTCTGCGGGAGGTGGACAACGAGCAGTACTTC. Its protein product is CASSQDFLREVDNEQYF.

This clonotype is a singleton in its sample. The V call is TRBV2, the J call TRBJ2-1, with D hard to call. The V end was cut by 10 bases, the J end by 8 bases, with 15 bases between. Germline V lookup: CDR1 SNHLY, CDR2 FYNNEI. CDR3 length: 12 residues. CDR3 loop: CATLRGRDEQFF. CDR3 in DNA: TGTGCCACCCTTCGCGGTCGGGATGAGCAGTTCTTC.

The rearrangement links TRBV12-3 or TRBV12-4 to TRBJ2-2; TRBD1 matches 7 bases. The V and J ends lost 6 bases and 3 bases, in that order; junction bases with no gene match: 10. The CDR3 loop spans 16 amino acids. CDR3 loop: CASSPTGQRYTGELFF. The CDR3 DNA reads TGTGCCAGCAGCCCCACGGGACAGCGGTACACCGGGGAGCTGTTTTTT.

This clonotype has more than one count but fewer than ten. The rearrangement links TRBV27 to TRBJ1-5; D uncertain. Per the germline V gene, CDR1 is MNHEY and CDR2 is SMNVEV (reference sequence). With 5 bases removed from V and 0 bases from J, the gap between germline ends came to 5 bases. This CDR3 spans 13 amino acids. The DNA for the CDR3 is TGTGCCAGCAGTAGAGGTAGCAATCAGCCCCAGCATTTT. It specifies CASSRGSNQPQHF.

The chain's CDR3 is CASSITGIFQNIQYF. The CDR3 DNA follows: TGTGCCAGCAGTATAACAGGGATCTTCCAAAACATTCAGTACTTC. This sequence joins TRBV28 and TRBJ2-4, with a weak D call TRBD1 (6 bases). This CDR3 region has 15 residues. CDR1 is MDHEN, CDR2 SYDVKM, per germline. V was trimmed by 5 bases and J by 5 bases, leaving 16 bases between them.

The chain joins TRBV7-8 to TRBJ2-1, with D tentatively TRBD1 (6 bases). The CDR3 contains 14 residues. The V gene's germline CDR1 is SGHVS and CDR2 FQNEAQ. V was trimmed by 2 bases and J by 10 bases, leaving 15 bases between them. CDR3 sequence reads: CASSLMSPGTEQFF. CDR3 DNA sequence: TGTGCCAGCAGCTTAATGTCTCCCGGGACAGAGCAGTTCTTC.

CDR3 in DNA: TGTGCCAGCAGTTCACACTCAGGGAGAGGCACAGATACGCAGTATTTT. The encoded protein is CASSSHSGRGTDTQYF. The rearrangement uses TRBV28 and TRBJ2-3, with D perhaps being TRBD1 or TRBD2 (5 bases each). The CDR3 has 16 residues. V was clipped by 4 bases and J by 1 base, with 15 bases between them. The germline gives CDR1 MDHEN, CDR2 SYDVKM.

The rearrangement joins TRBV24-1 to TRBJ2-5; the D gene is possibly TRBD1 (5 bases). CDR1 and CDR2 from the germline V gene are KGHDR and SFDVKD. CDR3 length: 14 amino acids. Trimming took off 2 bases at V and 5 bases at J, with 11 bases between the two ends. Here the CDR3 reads CATSDSGRAETQYF. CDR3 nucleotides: TGTGCCACCAGTGATTCCGGCAGGGCTGAGACCCAGTACTTC.

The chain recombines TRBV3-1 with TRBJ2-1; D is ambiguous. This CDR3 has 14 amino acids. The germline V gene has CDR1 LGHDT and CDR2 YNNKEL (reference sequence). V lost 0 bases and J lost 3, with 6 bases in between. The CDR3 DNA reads TGTGCCAGCAGCCAAGATCCGGGCTACAATGAGCAGTTCTTC. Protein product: CASSQDPGYNEQFF.

The CDR3, as DNA: TGCGCCAGCAGCCAAGAAATTATCGGGCCAGAGTCGACCTACGAGCAGTACTTC. Its translation: CASSQEIIGPESTYEQYF. V and J are TRBV4-3 and TRBJ2-7; D is undetermined. CDR1 and CDR2 (germline): LGHNA, YSLEER. The CDR3 totals 18 residues. V was shortened by 0 bases and J by 2 bases, with 20 bases between the two germline ends.

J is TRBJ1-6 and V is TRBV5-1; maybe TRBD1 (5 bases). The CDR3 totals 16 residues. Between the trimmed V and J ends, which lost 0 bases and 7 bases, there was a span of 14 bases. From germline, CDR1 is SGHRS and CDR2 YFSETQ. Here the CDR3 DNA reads TGCGCCAGCAGCTTGGCATCAGGGAAGAAAAATTCACCCCTCCACTTT. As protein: CASSLASGKKNSPLHF.

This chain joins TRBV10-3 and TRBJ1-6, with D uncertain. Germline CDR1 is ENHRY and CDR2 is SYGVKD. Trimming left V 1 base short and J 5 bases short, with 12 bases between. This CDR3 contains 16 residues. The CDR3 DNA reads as TGTGCCATCAGTGAGTACACTCTCAGGAATAATTCACCCCTCCACTTT. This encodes CAISEYTLRNNSPLHF.

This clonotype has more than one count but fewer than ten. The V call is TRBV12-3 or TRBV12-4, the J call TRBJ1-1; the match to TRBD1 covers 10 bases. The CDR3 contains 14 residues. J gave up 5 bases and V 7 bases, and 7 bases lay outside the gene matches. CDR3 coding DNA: TGTGCCAGCAATCCCGACAGGGGGCTGACTGAAGCTTTCTTT. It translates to CASNPDRGLTEAFF.

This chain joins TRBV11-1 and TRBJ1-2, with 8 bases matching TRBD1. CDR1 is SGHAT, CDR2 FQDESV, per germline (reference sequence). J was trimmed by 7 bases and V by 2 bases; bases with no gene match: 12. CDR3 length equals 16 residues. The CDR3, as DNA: TGTGCCAGCAGCTTATCCTCCGGGACAGGTCTTGCTGGCTACACCTTC. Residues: CASSLSSGTGLAGYTF. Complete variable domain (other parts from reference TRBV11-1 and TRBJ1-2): EAEVAQSPRYKITEKSQAVAFWCDPISGHATLYWYRQILGQGPELLVQFQDESVVDDSQLPKDRFSAERLKGVDSTLKIQPAELGDSAMYLCASSLSSGTGLAGYTFGSGTRLTVV.

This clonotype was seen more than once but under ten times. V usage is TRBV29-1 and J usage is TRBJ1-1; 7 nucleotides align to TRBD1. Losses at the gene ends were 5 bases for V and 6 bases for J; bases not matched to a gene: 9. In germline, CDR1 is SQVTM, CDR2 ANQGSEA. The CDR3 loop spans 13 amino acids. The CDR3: CSVQQGRGPEAFF. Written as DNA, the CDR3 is TGCAGCGTTCAACAGGGGAGGGGGCCTGAAGCTTTCTTT.

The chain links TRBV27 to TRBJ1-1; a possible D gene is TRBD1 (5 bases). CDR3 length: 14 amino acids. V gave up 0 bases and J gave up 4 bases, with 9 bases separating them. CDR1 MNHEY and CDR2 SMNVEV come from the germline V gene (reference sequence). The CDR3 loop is CASSLSGGGTEAFF. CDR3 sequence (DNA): TGTGCCAGCAGTTTATCCGGTGGGGGCACTGAAGCTTTCTTT.

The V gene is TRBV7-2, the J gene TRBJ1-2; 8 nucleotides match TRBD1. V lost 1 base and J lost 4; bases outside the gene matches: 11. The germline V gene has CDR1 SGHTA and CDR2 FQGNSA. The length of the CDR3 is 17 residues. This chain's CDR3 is CASSLGPFRTGSYGYTF. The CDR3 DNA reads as TGTGCCAGCAGCTTAGGGCCCTTCCGGACAGGGAGCTATGGCTACACCTTC.